This TCR beta chain was sequenced for a study of cytomegalovirus exposure and HLA in healthy donors. Study results and limitations: In an earlier analysis, productive rearrangement rates for most beta V segments clustered near 87% or 30%. Trimming of TCR beta V- and J-genes showed a link, identified in a later analysis, to a missense DCLRE1C variant. The dataset shows that most TCR sequences were rare, while some public TCRs occurred in many donors. Within a later analysis, the majority of CMV-associated TCR beta chains appeared HLA-restricted.

Comment on this clone: The antigen remains unidentified.

In germline, CDR1 is LNHDA, CDR2 SQIVND (reference sequence). The CDR3 has 16 amino acids. V lost 2 bases and J lost 9; bases outside the gene matches: 13. Primers for the PCR totalled 60 Vbeta and 13 Jbeta. Repertoires were generated with immunoSEQ multiplex PCR, while TCRdb's copy carries only in-frame clones and drops some. This table has fewer than 200,000 clones, roughly 80% appearing once. The sequencing sample was made of PBMCs. The receptor comes from a woman under 30 in good health and CMV-seronegative. This chain links TRBV19 with TRBJ2-5, with 9 positions matching TRBD2. The chain's CDR3 is CASSIRGRGGTEAQYF. The CDR3 region has the DNA TGTGCCAGTAGTATAAGAGGGCGGGGGGGAACTGAGGCCCAGTACTTC.